The clone carrying this TCR beta chain appeared a few times. This entry belongs to a study of blood T cell repertoires in COVID-19. As for the study in general: Samples came from the United States, Italy and Spain, spanning acute and convalescent COVID-19. Sources were T cells, B-cell-depleted T cells, or PBMCs; the material itself was cDNA or gDNA.

The CDR3 consists of 16 residues. Germline CDR1 reads MDHEN; CDR2 reads SYDVKM. V dropped 5 bases and J dropped 4; count of bases not matched to a gene: 10. In the authors' workflow: Nucleated cell counts were estimated from reference gene primer amplification. The assay was immunoSEQ multiplex PCR, and TCRdb's table has in-frame clones only and misses some. That table furnishes V, J and clone size, whereas the DNA furnished D and trimming. The data show over 200,000 clones, 80% seen once. This receptor was taken from a human donor in a cohort sampled during active COVID-19. V and J are TRBV28 and TRBJ1-4, with 7 bases aligning to TRBD1. Sequenced input: peripheral blood. CDR3 loop: CASSATGDWGNEKLFF. The CDR3 bases are TGTGCCAGCAGTGCTACAGGGGATTGGGGTAATGAAAAACTGTTTTTT.